The 23 T cell receptor beta chains given below trace back to one sample, sequenced in a study of blood T cells in healthy people across ages. It was with a sample-barcoded 5' primer and a J-beta primer mix that a second PCR of about 7 to 12 cycles was run. One entry per CDR3 protein, called by TCRdb with MiXCR from the 5' RACE reads. The data show some 930,000 distinct CDR3 sequences, around 29% seen once. These data were likewise used in another study, on T cells of mothers and their children.

The sample consisted of blood. The source is a middle-aged woman in good health.

This clonotype appeared many times. The chain joins TRBV27 to TRBJ2-5; 11 positions match TRBD1. V shed 4 bases and J 7 bases; nucleotides not matched to a gene: 2. The germline CDR1 and CDR2 sequences are MNHEY and SMNVEV (reference sequence). This CDR3 is built from 13 residues. CDR3 in DNA: TGTGCCAGCAGTTGGGACAGGGGGACGACCCAGTACTTC. Protein: CASSWDRGTTQYF.

This clonotype came up many times. J is TRBJ1-6 and V is TRBV6-5, with D uncertain. The CDR3 is made up of 15 amino acids. Germline-derived CDR1 and CDR2 are MNHEY and SVGAGI. V was trimmed by 2 bases and J by 9 bases, leaving 14 bases between them. In nucleotides, the CDR3 is TGTGCCAGCAGTTACGCCGGGGATATCAGTTCACCCCTCCACTTT. Its protein is CASSYAGDISSPLHF.

This clonotype was recorded a few times. V and J are TRBV29-1 and TRBJ2-3, with D unresolved. Germline V CDR1 and CDR2: SQVTM, ANQGSEA. Trimming stripped 5 bases from V and 2 bases from J, with 11 bases between. This CDR3 comprises 13 residues. CDR3 nucleotide sequence: TGCAGCGTTTTACAGACCCTCACAGATACGCAGTATTTT. Translating gives CSVLQTLTDTQYF.

This clonotype was seen at least ten times. The genes are TRBV7-2 and TRBJ2-1, with 7 bases matching TRBD1. Per germline, CDR1 SGHTA and CDR2 FQGNSA. There are 15 residues in the CDR3. V dropped 1 base and J dropped 5; count of bases not matched to a gene: 5. CDR3 nucleotides: TGTGCCAGCAGCTTAGACAGGGGCAGTCACAATGAGCAGTTCTTC. This codes for CASSLDRGSHNEQFF. Drawing the rest from reference TRBV7-2 and TRBJ2-1, the complete variable domain is GAGVSQSPSNKVTEKGKDVELRCDPISGHTALYWYRQSLGQGLEFLIYFQGNSAPDKSGLPSDRFSAERTGGSVSTLTIQRTQQEDSAVYLCASSLDRGSHNEQFFGPGTRLTVL.

The chain carries TRBV7-9 and TRBJ2-7; D is unresolved. V shed 7 bases and J shed 6 bases, with 16 bases lying between them. Germline V lookup: CDR1 SEHNR, CDR2 FQNEAQ (reference sequence). The CDR3 is 13 amino acids. CDR3 nucleotide sequence: TGTGCCAGCACCCTAAAAGATGGCTCCGAGCAGTACTTC. Translation gives CASTLKDGSEQYF. Variable domain in full (rest from reference TRBV7-9 and TRBJ2-7): DTGVSQNPRHKITKRGQNVTFRCDPISEHNRLYWYRQTLGQGPEFLTYFQNEAQLEKSRLLSDRFSAERPKGSFSTLEIQRTEQGDSAMYLCASTLKDGSEQYFGPGTRLTVT.

The table lists this clonotype with a few counts. The CDR3 DNA follows: TGTGCCAGCAGTGAGTCATGGAGTGATAATTCACCCCTCCACTTT. Translated, it gives CASSESWSDNSPLHF. The chain uses TRBV27 and TRBJ1-6; no firm D call. Trimming stripped 5 bases from V and 5 bases from J, with 13 bases between. CDR3 length: 15 amino acids. Germline V lookup: CDR1 MNHEY, CDR2 SMNVEV (reference sequence).

This clonotype showed up just a few times. V usage is TRBV5-6 and J usage is TRBJ2-3; D not certain. The CDR3 is 13 residues long. V was cut by 3 bases and J by 6 bases, with 11 bases left in between. The germline V gene has CDR1 SGHDT and CDR2 YYEEEE. CDR3 region: CASSSPLGDTQYF. CDR3 bases: TGTGCCAGCAGCTCTCCTCTAGGGGATACGCAGTATTTT.

A few counts support this clonotype. V is TRBV14 and J is TRBJ2-4, with 13 bases matching TRBD2. J lost 1 base, V lost 2 bases, and 2 bases had no gene match. The V gene's germline CDR1 is SGHDN and CDR2 FVKESK. The CDR3 runs to 17 residues. CDR3 residues: CASSQRGLAGAKNIQYF. The CDR3, as DNA: TGTGCCAGCAGCCAAAGGGGACTAGCGGGGGCCAAAAACATTCAGTACTTC.

The chain joins TRBV20-1 to TRBJ1-5, with a weak D call TRBD1 (5 bases). The CDR3 length is 14 residues. CDR1 and CDR2 (germline): DFQATT, SNEGSKA (reference sequence). V was shortened by 0 bases and J by 2 bases, with 8 bases between the two germline ends. Here the CDR3 reads CSARDMTGNQPQHF. In nucleotides, the CDR3 is TGCAGTGCTAGAGATATGACAGGCAATCAGCCCCAGCATTTT.

This clonotype occurred many times. This rearrangement joins TRBV29-1 to TRBJ2-5; D assignment may be TRBD1 or TRBD2 (5 bases each). Looked up from germline, CDR1 is SQVTM and CDR2 is ANQGSEA. V gave up 5 bases and J gave up 1 base, with 14 bases separating them. There are 14 residues in the CDR3. CDR3 sequence: CSVHPGPLQETQYF. In nucleotides, the CDR3 is TGCAGCGTTCACCCGGGACCCCTCCAAGAGACCCAGTACTTC.

This chain links TRBV5-1 with TRBJ1-3; D gene uncertain. This CDR3 is built from 15 residues. Germline loops: CDR1 SGHRS, CDR2 YFSETQ. V was clipped by 4 bases and J by 0 bases, with 11 bases between them. In DNA, the CDR3 is TGCGCCAGCAGCCTCCGGCCGAGCTCTGGAAACACCATATATTTT. As protein: CASSLRPSSGNTIYF.

The chain joins TRBV30 to TRBJ1-6, with D hard to call. Trimming pared 5 bases from V and 7 bases from J, leaving 9 bases between. Germline CDR1 GTSNPN, CDR2 SVGIG (reference sequence). This CDR3 is 12 amino acids long. CDR3 loop: CAWQVGNSPLHF. CDR3 DNA sequence: TGTGCCTGGCAAGTCGGGAATTCACCCCTCCACTTT.

This clonotype showed up just a few times. J is TRBJ2-2 and V is TRBV7-6, with D unclear. Germline V CDR1 and CDR2: SGHVS, FNYEAQ. The V end was cut by 4 bases, the J end by 5 bases, with 8 bases between. The CDR3 covers 13 residues. The CDR3 nucleotides read TGTGCCAGCAGCTCGACAATTACCGGGGAGCTGTTTTTT. It is translated as CASSSTITGELFF.

Here the CDR3 reads CATSDGQASSYEQYF. The CDR3 region has the DNA TGTGCCACCAGTGATGGACAGGCGAGCTCCTACGAGCAGTACTTC. This chain uses TRBV24-1 with TRBJ2-7; TRBD1 aligns across 7 bases. Germline-derived CDR1 and CDR2 are KGHDR and SFDVKD. J lost 0 bases, V lost 3 bases, and 4 bases had no gene match. The CDR3 sequence is 15 residues long.

As to this clonotype: This sequence may be a read error, since a much larger clone differs from it by one base. This chain links TRBV28 with TRBJ2-1; TRBD2 agrees at 14 bases. This CDR3 has 16 amino acids. Germline V CDR1 and CDR2: MDHEN, SYDVKM. With 4 bases clipped from V and 8 bases from J, the junction kept 7 bases outside the gene matches. The CDR3 region has the DNA TGTGCCAGCAGTTCCCTGACTAGCGGGAGGGCCGATGAGCAGTTCTTC. Residues: CASSSLTSGRADEQFF.

This clonotype turned up a few times. This chain uses TRBV7-9 with TRBJ2-1, with TRBD2 matching over 13 bases. The tail of the sequence fits TRBJ2-7 better, so the J call may be wrong. Germline V gene lookup returns CDR1 SEHNR and CDR2 FQNEAQ (reference sequence). This CDR3 contains 20 residues. The chain's CDR3 is CASSLAALAGGQSAYNEQYF. The CDR3 DNA sequence: TGTGCCAGCAGCTTAGCGGCACTAGCGGGGGGGCAGAGCGCCTACAATGAGCAGTACTTC.

In the case of this clonotype: An end of the junction does not agree with germline; a read error may underlie this. V is TRBV3-1 and J is TRBJ2-5, with D perhaps TRBD2 (6 bases). The J call may be wrong; the DNA end is better matched by TRBJ2-7. Per the germline V gene, CDR1 is LGHDT and CDR2 is YNNKEL (reference sequence). The CDR3 length is 17 residues. The CDR3 nucleotides read TGTGCCGGCAGCCAAGATCGAGGTAGTGGGGGGACCTACGAGCAGTACTTC. Translated: CAGSQDRGSGGTYEQYF.

This clonotype was found many times. A much larger clone differs by one base, so this may be a read error. The CDR3 loop reads CASSCGDTTYEQYF. The CDR3 DNA sequence: TGTGCCAGCAGCTGCGGTGACACCACCTACGAGCAGTACTTC. This rearrangement joins TRBV7-2 to TRBJ2-7; no clear D gene. This CDR3 spans 14 amino acids. V gave up 4 bases and J gave up 2 bases, with 12 bases separating them. Germline V lookup: CDR1 SGHTA, CDR2 FQGNSA.

The chain carries TRBV24-1 and TRBJ1-4; D ambiguous. The DNA matches TRBJ2-2 better at its end, which makes the J call doubtful. The CDR3 length is 12 residues. Germline V lookup: CDR1 KGHDR, CDR2 SFDVKD. CDR3 amino acids: CATSDLFGELFF. Written as DNA, the CDR3 is TGTGCCACCAGTGATTTGTTTGGGGAGCTGTTTTTT.

The count of this clonotype is one. The V and J genes are TRBV7-2 and TRBJ2-1; 8 bases match TRBD1. This CDR3 comprises 16 residues. V lost 5 bases and J lost 10; bases outside the gene matches: 16. Germline assignment: CDR1 SGHTA and CDR2 FQGNSA. The CDR3 loop is CASSPRQGRNFGEQFF. The CDR3 nucleotides are TGTGCCAGCAGCCCCCGACAGGGGCGAAATTTTGGGGAGCAGTTCTTC.

For this clonotype: Mismatch with germline at one junction end may stem from a read error. The chain uses TRBV24-1 and TRBJ2-3; 10 nucleotides align to TRBD1. Germline V gives CDR1 KGHDR, CDR2 SFDVKD. This CDR3 spans 18 amino acids. CDR3 sequence reads: CATSDLTGQGEPTDTQYF. The CDR3, as DNA: TGTGCCACCAGTGATTTGACAGGACAGGGGGAGCCCACAGATACACAGTATTTT.

This clonotype was seen only a few times. The chain has TRBV18 and TRBJ2-5, with D possibly being TRBD1 (5 bases). The CDR3 extends over 14 amino acids. Germline CDR1 reads KGHSH; CDR2 reads LQKENI. With 5 bases removed from V and 2 bases from J, the gap between germline ends came to 12 bases. CDR3 bases: TGTGCCAGCTCATACGACAGCTATCAAGAGACCCAGTACTTC. Translated: CASSYDSYQETQYF.

The chain joins TRBV5-1 to TRBJ2-3, with D hard to call. Germline assignment: CDR1 SGHRS and CDR2 YFSETQ. Trimming took off 4 bases at V and 6 bases at J, with 12 bases between the two ends. The CDR3 contains 13 residues. DNA of the CDR3: TGCGCCAGCAGCCGGACGGGTGAGGATACGCAGTATTTT. This translates into CASSRTGEDTQYF. Based on the CDR3 plus reference TRBV5-1 and TRBJ2-3, the full variable domain is KAGVTQTPRYLIKTRGQQVTLSCSPISGHRSVSWYQQTPGQGLQFLFEYFSETQRNKGNFPGRFSGRQFSNSRSEMNVSTLELGDSALYLCASSRTGEDTQYFGPGTRLTVL.